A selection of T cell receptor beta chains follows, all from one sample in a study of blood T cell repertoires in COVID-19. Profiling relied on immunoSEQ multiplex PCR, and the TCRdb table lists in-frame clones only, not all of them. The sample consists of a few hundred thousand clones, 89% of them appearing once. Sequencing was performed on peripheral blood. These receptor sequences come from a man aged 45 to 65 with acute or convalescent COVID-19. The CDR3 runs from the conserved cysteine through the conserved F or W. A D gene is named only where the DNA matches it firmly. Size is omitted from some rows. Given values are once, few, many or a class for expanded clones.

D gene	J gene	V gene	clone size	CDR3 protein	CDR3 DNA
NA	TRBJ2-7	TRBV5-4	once	CASSLRRAPYEQYF	TGTGCCAGCAGCTTACGCAGGGCCCCCTACGAGCAGTACTTC
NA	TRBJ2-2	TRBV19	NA	CASSILGLANGELFF	TGTGCCAGTAGTATCTTGGGACTCGCGAACGGGGAGCTGTTTTTT
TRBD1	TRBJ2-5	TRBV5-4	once	CASSAMGRQGETQYF	TGTGCCAGTTCTGCGATGGGGCGACAGGGAGAGACCCAGTACTTC
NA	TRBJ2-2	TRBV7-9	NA	CASSLTGTGELFF	TGTGCCAGCAGCTTGACAGGAACCGGGGAGCTGTTTTTT
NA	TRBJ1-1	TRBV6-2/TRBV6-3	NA	CASSYGRGPLMNTEAFF	TGTGCCAGCAGTTACGGTAGGGGCCCGCTTATGAACACTGAAGCTTTCTTT
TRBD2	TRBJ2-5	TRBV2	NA	CASSVGTSGPQETQYF	TGTGCCAGCAGTGTCGGGACTAGCGGGCCCCAAGAGACCCAGTACTTC
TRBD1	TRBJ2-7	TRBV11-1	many	CASSLAGTVHYEQYF	TGTGCCAGCAGCTTAGCCGGGACAGTCCACTACGAGCAGTACTTC
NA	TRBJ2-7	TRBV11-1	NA	CASSLTDSYEQYF	TGTGCCAGCAGCTTGACCGACAGCTACGAGCAGTACTTC
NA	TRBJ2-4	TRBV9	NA	CASSVEEVPQQGNIQYF	TGTGCCAGCAGCGTAGAAGAGGTACCCCAGCAAGGAAACATTCAGTACTTC
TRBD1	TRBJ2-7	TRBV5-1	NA	CASSWGTVGEQYF	TGCGCCAGCAGCTGGGGGACAGTCGGGGAGCAGTACTTC
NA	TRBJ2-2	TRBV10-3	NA	CAIRDSTGELFF	TGTGCCATCAGGGACTCCACCGGGGAGCTGTTTTTT
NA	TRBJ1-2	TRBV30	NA	CAWSGLKLGTF	TGTGCCTGGAGTGGACTGAAGCTGGGCACCTTC
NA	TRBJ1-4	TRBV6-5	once	CASSSPTRGSEKLFF	TGTGCCAGCAGTTCCCCAACACGGGGTAGTGAAAAACTGTTTTTT
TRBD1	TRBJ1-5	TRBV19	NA	CASSIDRGTGTSAQHF	TGTGCCAGTAGTATAGATCGGGGGACAGGGACTTCAGCCCAGCATTTT
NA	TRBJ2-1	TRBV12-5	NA	CASGLRGLGQSYNEQFF	TGTGCTAGTGGTTTGCGGGGGTTGGGACAGTCATACAATGAGCAGTTCTTC
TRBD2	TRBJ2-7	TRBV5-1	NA	CASSLWVSGVEQYF	TGCGCCAGCAGCTTGTGGGTTAGCGGGGTAGAGCAGTACTTC
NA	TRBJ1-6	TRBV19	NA	CASSILGSGNSPLHF	TGTGCCAGTAGTATATTAGGGAGCGGGAATTCACCCCTCCACTTT
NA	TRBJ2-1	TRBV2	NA	CASREGHMDEQFF	TGTGCCAGCAGGGAGGGGCACATGGATGAGCAGTTCTTC
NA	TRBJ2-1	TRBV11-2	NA	CASSLVFGSRSREFF	TGTGCCAGCAGCTTAGTCTTTGGGTCGCGCTCGAGGGAGTTCTTC
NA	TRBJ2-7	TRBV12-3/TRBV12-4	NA	CASRPTGAGEQYF	TGTGCCAGCAGACCCACTGGGGCAGGCGAGCAGTACTTC
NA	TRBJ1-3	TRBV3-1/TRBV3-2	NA	CASSQDRAGWDSGNTIYF	TGTGCCAGCAGCCAAGATAGGGCAGGGTGGGATTCTGGAAACACCATATATTTT
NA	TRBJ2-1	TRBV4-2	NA	CASSQDGARADEQFF	TGTGCCAGCAGCCAAGATGGTGCCAGGGCTGATGAGCAGTTCTTC
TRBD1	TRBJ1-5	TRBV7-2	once	CASSLGQGWNQPQHF	TGTGCCAGCAGCTTGGGACAGGGTTGGAATCAGCCCCAGCATTTT
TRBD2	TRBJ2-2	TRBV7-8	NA	CASSSQVAGVFTGELFF	TGTGCCAGCAGCTCCCAAGTAGCGGGGGTGTTCACCGGGGAGCTGTTTTTT
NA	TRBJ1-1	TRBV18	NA	CASSTGYTEAFF	TGTGCCAGCTCAACAGGGTACACTGAAGCTTTCTTT
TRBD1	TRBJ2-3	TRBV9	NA	CASSSYSGTGFTDTQYF	TGTGCCAGCAGCTCTTACTCCGGGACAGGGTTTACAGATACGCAGTATTTT
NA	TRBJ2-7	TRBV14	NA	CASSTGHSYEQYF	TGTGCCAGCAGCACGGGACACTCCTACGAGCAGTACTTC
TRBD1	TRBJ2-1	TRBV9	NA	CASSEEQGTGQFF	TGTGCCAGCAGCGAAGAACAGGGGACAGGGCAGTTCTTC
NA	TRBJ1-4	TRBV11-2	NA	CASSLYSIGVSNEKLFF	TGTGCCAGCAGCTTATACTCAATCGGGGTGAGTAATGAAAAACTGTTTTTT
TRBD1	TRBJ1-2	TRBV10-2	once	CASSRQGVEGYTF	TGCGCCAGCAGTCGGCAGGGGGTGGAAGGCTACACCTTC
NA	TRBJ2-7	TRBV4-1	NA	CASSQGGGAGSYEQYF	TGCGCCAGCAGCCAAGGGGGGGGCGCCGGCTCCTACGAGCAGTACTTC
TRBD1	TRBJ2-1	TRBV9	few	CASSVGQNTWGNEQFF	TGTGCCAGCAGCGTGGGACAGAATACTTGGGGGAATGAGCAGTTCTTC
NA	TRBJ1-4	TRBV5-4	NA	CASSLGGGAGNEKLFF	TGTGCCAGCAGCTTGGGCGGGGGCGCAGGTAATGAAAAACTGTTTTTT
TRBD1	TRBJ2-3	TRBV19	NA	CASGPGQGYTDTQYF	TGTGCCAGTGGGCCGGGACAGGGGTACACAGATACGCAGTATTTT
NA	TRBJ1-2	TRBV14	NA	CASSQDRDYGYTF	TGTGCCAGCAGCCAAGATCGGGACTATGGCTACACCTTC
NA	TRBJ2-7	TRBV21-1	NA	CASSKLAATYEQYF	TGTGCCAGCAGCAAACTAGCGGCAACCTACGAGCAGTACTTC
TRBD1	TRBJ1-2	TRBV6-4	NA	CASRWNRGLQDYGYTF	TGTGCCAGCAGGTGGAACAGGGGGCTCCAGGACTATGGCTACACCTTC
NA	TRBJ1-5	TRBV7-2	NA	CASSPGQGNQPQHF	TGTGCCAGCAGCCCAGGGCAGGGGAATCAGCCCCAGCATTTT
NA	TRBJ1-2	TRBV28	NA	CASSLTERYYGYTF	TGTGCCAGCAGTTTGACGGAGAGATACTATGGCTACACCTTC
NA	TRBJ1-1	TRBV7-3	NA	CASSLTGSTEAFF	TGTGCCAGCAGCTTAACTGGGAGCACTGAAGCTTTCTTT
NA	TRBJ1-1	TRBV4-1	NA	CASSSQGNTEAFF	TGCGCCAGCAGCTCCCAGGGGAACACTGAAGCTTTCTTT
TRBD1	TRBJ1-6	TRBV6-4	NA	CASSRDSYSPLHF	TGTGCCAGCAGCCGGGACAGTTATTCACCCCTCCACTTT
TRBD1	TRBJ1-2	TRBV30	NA	CAWSAQTGSLVYYGYTF	TGTGCCTGGAGTGCCCAGACAGGGTCGTTGGTTTATTATGGCTACACCTTC
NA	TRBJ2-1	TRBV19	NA	CASSIGPRNEQFF	TGTGCCAGTAGTATTGGGCCTCGGAATGAGCAGTTCTTC
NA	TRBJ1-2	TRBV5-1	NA	CASSLQGDYGYTF	TGCGCCAGCAGCTTGCAGGGTGACTATGGCTACACCTTC
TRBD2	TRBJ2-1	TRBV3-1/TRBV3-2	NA	CASSQRAGGSSSYNEQFF	TGTGCCAGCAGCCAACGGGCGGGGGGCTCGAGCTCCTACAATGAGCAGTTCTTC
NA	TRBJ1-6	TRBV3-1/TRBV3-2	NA	CASSQDGNSPLHF	TGTGCCAGCAGCCAAGACGGTAATTCACCCCTCCACTTT